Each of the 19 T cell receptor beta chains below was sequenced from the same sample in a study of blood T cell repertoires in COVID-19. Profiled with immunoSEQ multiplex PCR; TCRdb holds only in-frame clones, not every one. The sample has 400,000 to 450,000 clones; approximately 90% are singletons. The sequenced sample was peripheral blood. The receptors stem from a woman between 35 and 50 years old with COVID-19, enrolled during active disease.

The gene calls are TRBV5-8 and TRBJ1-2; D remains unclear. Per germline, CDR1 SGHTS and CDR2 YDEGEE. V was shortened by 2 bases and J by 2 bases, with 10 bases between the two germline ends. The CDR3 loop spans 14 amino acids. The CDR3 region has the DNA TGTGCCAGCAGCTTCTACGGACTGAACTATGGCTACACCTTC. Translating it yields CASSFYGLNYGYTF.

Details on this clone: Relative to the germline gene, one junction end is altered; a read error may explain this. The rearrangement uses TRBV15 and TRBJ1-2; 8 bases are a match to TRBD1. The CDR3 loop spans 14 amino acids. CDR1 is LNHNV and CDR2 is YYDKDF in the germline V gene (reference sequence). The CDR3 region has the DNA TGTGCCACCTCCTTCACCGATACCGGGACAGGCTCCACCTTC. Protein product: CATSFTDTGTGSTF.

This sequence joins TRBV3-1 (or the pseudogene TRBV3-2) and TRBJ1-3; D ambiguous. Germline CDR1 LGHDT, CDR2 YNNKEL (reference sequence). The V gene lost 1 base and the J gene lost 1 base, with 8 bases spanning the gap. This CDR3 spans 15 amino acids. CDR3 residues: CASSQVRGSGNTIYF. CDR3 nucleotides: TGTGCCAGCAGCCAAGTGAGAGGGTCTGGAAACACCATATATTTT.

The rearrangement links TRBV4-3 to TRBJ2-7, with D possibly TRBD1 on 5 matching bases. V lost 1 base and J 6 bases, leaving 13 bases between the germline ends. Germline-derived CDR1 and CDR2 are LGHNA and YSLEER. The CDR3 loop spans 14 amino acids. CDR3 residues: CASSQVRGTGEQYF. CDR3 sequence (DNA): TGCGCCAGCAGCCAAGTTAGGGGAACGGGCGAGCAGTACTTC.

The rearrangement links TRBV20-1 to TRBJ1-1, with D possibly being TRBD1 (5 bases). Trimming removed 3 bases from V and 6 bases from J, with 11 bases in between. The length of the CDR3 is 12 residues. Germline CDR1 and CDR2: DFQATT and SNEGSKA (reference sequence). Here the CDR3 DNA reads TGCAGTGCTAGTGGCAGGGAGGCTGAAGCTTTCTTT. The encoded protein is CSASGREAEAFF.

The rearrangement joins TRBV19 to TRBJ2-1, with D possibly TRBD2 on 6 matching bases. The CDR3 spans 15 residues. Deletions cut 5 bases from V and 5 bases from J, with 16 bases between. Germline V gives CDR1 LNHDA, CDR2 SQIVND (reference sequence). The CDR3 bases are TGTGCCAGTAGTCCAAGTACGGGGGTGAACAATGAGCAGTTCTTC. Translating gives CASSPSTGVNNEQFF.

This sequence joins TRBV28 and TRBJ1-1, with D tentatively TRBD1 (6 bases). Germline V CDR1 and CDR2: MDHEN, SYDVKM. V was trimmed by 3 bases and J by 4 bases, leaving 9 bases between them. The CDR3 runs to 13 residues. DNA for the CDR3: TGTGCCAGCAGTTTGGGGGCGCGCACTGAAGCTTTCTTT. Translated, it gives CASSLGARTEAFF. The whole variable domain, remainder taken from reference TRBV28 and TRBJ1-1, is DVKVTQSSRYLVKRTGEKVFLECVQDMDHENMFWYRQDPGLGLRLIYFSYDVKMKEKGDIPEGYSVSREKKERFSLILESASTNQTSMYLCASSLGARTEAFFGQGTRLTVV.

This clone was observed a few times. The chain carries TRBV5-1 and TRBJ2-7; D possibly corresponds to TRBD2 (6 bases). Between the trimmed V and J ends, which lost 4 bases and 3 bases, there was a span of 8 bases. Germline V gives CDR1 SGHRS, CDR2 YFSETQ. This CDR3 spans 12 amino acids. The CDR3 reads CASSPEGYEQYF. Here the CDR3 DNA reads TGCGCCAGCAGCCCGGAGGGCTACGAGCAGTACTTC.

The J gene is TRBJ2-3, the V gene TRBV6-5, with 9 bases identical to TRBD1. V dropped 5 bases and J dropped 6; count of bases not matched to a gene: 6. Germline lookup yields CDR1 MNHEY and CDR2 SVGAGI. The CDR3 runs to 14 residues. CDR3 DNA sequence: TGTGCCAGCAGTAACAGGGGGCGCGTGGATACGCAGTATTTT. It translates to CASSNRGRVDTQYF.

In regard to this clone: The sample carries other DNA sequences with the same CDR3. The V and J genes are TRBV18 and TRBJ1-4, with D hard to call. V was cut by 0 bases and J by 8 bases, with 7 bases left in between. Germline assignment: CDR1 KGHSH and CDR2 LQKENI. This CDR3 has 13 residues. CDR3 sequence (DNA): TGTGCCAGCTCACCACCCTCCGGGGAAAAACTGTTTTTT. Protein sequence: CASSPPSGEKLFF.

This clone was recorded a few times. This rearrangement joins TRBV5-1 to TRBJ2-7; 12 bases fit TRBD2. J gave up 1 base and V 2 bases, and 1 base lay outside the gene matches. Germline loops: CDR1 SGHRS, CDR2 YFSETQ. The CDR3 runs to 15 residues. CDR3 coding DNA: TGCGCCAGCAGCTTCCTAGCGGGGGGGTCCTACGAGCAGTACTTC. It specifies CASSFLAGGSYEQYF.

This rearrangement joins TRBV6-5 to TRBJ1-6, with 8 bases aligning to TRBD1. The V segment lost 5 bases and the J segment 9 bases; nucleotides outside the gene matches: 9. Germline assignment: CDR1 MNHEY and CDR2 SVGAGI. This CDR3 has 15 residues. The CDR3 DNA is TGTGCCAGCAGTCCCTGGACAGGGCTTGGTTCACCCCTCCACTTT. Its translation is CASSPWTGLGSPLHF.

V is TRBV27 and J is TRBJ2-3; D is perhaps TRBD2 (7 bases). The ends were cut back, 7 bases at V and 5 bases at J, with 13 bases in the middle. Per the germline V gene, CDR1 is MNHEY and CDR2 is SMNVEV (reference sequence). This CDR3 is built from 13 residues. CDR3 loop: CASTMGGLDTQYF. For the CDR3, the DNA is TGTGCCAGCACCATGGGGGGGCTAGATACGCAGTATTTT.

CDR3 loop: CSVEARDSYEQYF. DNA for the CDR3: TGCAGCGTTGAAGCTCGGGACAGCTACGAGCAGTACTTC. The V gene is TRBV29-1, the J gene TRBJ2-7; 7 nucleotides agree with TRBD1. This CDR3 is 13 amino acids long. Losses at the gene ends were 1 base for V and 3 bases for J; bases not matched to a gene: 3. In germline, CDR1 is SQVTM, CDR2 ANQGSEA.

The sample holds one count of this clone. The CDR3 loop reads CASTRGQREQYF. The CDR3 DNA reads TGTGCCAGCACCCGAGGACAGCGCGAGCAGTACTTC. The genes are TRBV6-6 and TRBJ2-7, with a weak D call TRBD1 (6 bases). This CDR3 has 12 amino acids. V was shortened by 7 bases and J by 6 bases, with 13 bases between the two germline ends. The germline gives CDR1 MNHNY, CDR2 SVGAGI (reference sequence).

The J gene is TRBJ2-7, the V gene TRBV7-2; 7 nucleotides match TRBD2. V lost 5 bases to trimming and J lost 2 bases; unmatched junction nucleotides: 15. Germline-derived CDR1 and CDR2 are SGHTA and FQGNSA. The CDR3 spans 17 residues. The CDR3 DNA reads TGTGCCAGCAGCCTTTCCCCCGGTCGGACTAGGGCCTACGAGCAGTACTTC. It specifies CASSLSPGRTRAYEQYF. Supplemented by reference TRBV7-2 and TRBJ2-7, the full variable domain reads GAGVSQSPSNKVTEKGKDVELRCDPISGHTALYWYRQSLGQGLEFLIYFQGNSAPDKSGLPSDRFSAERTGGSVSTLTIQRTQQEDSAVYLCASSLSPGRTRAYEQYFGPGTRLTVT.

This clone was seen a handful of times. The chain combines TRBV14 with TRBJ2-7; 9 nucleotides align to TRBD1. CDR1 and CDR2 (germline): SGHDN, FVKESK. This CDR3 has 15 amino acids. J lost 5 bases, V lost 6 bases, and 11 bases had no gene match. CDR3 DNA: TGTGCCAGCAGTCGCTACAGGGGGCTCCGGAACGAGCAGTACTTC. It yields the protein CASSRYRGLRNEQYF.

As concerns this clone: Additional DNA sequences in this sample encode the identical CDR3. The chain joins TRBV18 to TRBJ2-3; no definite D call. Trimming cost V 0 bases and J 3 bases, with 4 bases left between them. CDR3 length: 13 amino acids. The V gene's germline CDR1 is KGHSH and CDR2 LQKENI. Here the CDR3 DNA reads TGTGCCAGCTCACCACCTAGTACAGATACGCAGTATTTT. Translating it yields CASSPPSTDTQYF.

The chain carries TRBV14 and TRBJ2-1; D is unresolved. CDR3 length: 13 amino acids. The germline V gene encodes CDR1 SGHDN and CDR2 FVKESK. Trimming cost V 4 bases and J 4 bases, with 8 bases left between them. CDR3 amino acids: CASSRESYNEQFF. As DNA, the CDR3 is TGTGCCAGCAGCCGAGAGTCTTACAATGAGCAGTTCTTC.